These 10 T cell receptor beta chains share one sample of origin, sequenced in a study of regulatory T cells in long-lasting Graves disease (dated by TCRdb to about 2021). Receptors were amplified or captured by multiplex PCR. Sequencing took place on an Illumina HiSeq 4000. To build TCR beta libraries, CDR3 regions were amplified by Arm-PCR using iRepertoire HTBI primers. TCRdb passed the public sequencing reads through fastp at Q25 and MiXCR, retaining productive beta sequences. Each record represents a unique CDR3 protein, reported with the most common genes and DNA among its rows. For this sample there are fewer than 400,000 distinct CDR3 sequences; around 19% appear just once. The ten largest clones represent 29% of the sample. The sample's time point, from its label and the paper: persistent/refractory GD, antithyroid drugs over 5 years with positive TRAb. RNA was extracted from PBMCs in TRIzol for both TCR sequencing and RNA sequencing.

Sequenced here: peripheral blood mononuclear cells (PBMCs), sampled when the disease was refractory, from a patient treated with antithyroid drugs. These receptors all come from a female donor with Graves disease.

The chain joins TRBV7-3 to TRBJ2-5; no clear D gene. The CDR3 sequence is 12 residues long. The germline gives CDR1 SGHTA, CDR2 FQGTGA. Trimming took 5 bases from V and 5 from J, leaving 9 bases between them. For the CDR3, the DNA is TGTGCCAGCAGCGATACCCACGAGACCCAGTACTTC. Its protein product is CASSDTHETQYF.

Points on this clonotype: Mismatch with germline at one junction end may stem from a read error. The rearrangement uses TRBV12-3 or TRBV12-4 and TRBJ1-1, with D maybe TRBD1 (5 bases). The CDR3 loop spans 15 amino acids. CDR3 protein: CAGSPTPLRDTEAFF. CDR3 in DNA: TGTGCCGGCAGTCCAACCCCCCTCAGGGACACTGAAGCTTTCTTT.

The sample holds many counts of this clonotype. The chain combines TRBV7-2 with TRBJ1-2; perhaps TRBD1 as D (6 bases). Germline values: CDR1 SGHTA, CDR2 FQGNSA. The V gene lost 5 bases and the J gene lost 2 bases, with 18 bases spanning the gap. The CDR3 runs to 16 residues. The CDR3: CASSLRGGASNYGYTF. The CDR3, as DNA: TGTGCCAGCAGCCTACGGGGGGGGGCGTCGAACTATGGCTACACCTTC.

In this sample, this clonotype turned up many times. V and J are TRBV12-3 or TRBV12-4 and TRBJ1-1; D call uncertain. The germline V and J ends were trimmed by 3 bases and 1 base, with 9 bases remaining between them. CDR3 length equals 14 residues. CDR3: CASSFFPGNTEAFF. CDR3 bases: TGTGCCAGCAGTTTTTTCCCAGGGAACACTGAAGCTTTCTTT.

This clonotype appeared many times. This chain connects TRBV3-1 to TRBJ1-4, with unresolved D. The CDR3 is 16 amino acids. The V gene lost 0 bases and the J gene lost 8 bases, with 16 bases spanning the gap. Germline-derived CDR1 and CDR2 are LGHDT and YNNKEL (reference sequence). For the CDR3, the DNA is TGTGCCAGCAGCCAAGATAGGCTCAGAAGTAACGAAAAACTGTTTTTT. Its translation: CASSQDRLRSNEKLFF.

The V call is TRBV7-2, the J call TRBJ2-7; a weak D match, TRBD2 (6 bases). The germline V and J ends were trimmed by 4 bases and 10 bases, with 17 bases remaining between them. Germline V gene sequence: CDR1 SGHTA, CDR2 FQGNSA. This CDR3 region has 13 residues. The CDR3 nucleotides are TGTGCCAGCAGCTCAGCCTCCGGGACTCCACAGTACTTC. Translated, it gives CASSSASGTPQYF.

This clonotype came up many times. This chain connects TRBV28 to TRBJ1-2; 10 bases fit TRBD1. Per germline, CDR1 MDHEN and CDR2 SYDVKM. This CDR3 has 16 residues. Trimming removed 4 bases from V and 6 bases from J; junction bases left unmatched: 11. The CDR3 is CASSWNRDRGGDGYTF. As DNA, the CDR3 is TGTGCCAGCAGTTGGAACCGGGACAGGGGAGGGGATGGCTACACCTTC.

The DNA of the CDR3 is TGTGCCAGCAGGGACGGGCCAGCCGATGGCTACACCTTC. It is translated as CASRDGPADGYTF. The V gene is TRBV27, the J gene TRBJ1-2; no clear D. CDR1 is MNHEY and CDR2 is SMNVEV in the germline V gene (reference sequence). With 6 bases removed from V and 6 bases from J, the gap between germline ends came to 14 bases. The CDR3 is 13 residues long.

In this sample, this clonotype turned up many times. This sequence joins TRBV2 and TRBJ1-4; the D gene is possibly TRBD1 (5 bases). The CDR3 has 15 amino acids. Between the trimmed V and J ends, which lost 4 bases and 6 bases, there was a span of 15 bases. The germline CDR1 and CDR2 sequences are SNHLY and FYNNEI. CDR3 loop: CASSVREGVDEKLFF. DNA of the CDR3: TGTGCCAGCAGTGTGAGGGAAGGGGTGGATGAAAAACTGTTTTTT.

This clonotype was counted between two and nine times. The DNA of the CDR3 is TGCAGTGCTAGGCTTGATGCAGATACGCAGTATTTT. It codes for CSARLDADTQYF. The chain carries TRBV20-1 and TRBJ2-3; no firm D call. V lost 3 bases and J lost 4, with 8 bases in between. The CDR3 is 12 residues long. CDR1 is DFQATT and CDR2 is SNEGSKA in the germline V gene (reference sequence).